Shown below are 14 T cell receptor beta chains from a single sample sequenced in a study of T-cell reconstitution after alpha-beta-depleted transplantation in children. The library targeted TCRbeta and was prepared with unique molecular identifiers. TCRdb redid the calling of the PCR reads with MiXCR, one entry per CDR3 protein. The sample has 210,000 or so distinct CDR3 sequences, about a tenth seen once. This specimen consisted of PBMCs from the stem cell graft donor, obtained from the stem cell graft. The receptors here all came from a human donor who donated a stem cell graft to a child with acute lymphoblastic leukemia.

This clonotype was picked up many times. The DNA for the CDR3 is TGTGCCAGCAGTCCCGGGACATCGTATAGCAATCAGCCCCAGCATTTT. Translation gives CASSPGTSYSNQPQHF. This chain links TRBV2 with TRBJ1-5, with a weak D call TRBD1 (6 bases). The germline V gene has CDR1 SNHLY and CDR2 FYNNEI. Trimming removed 5 bases at V and 0 bases at J, with 14 bases between. The CDR3 sequence is 16 residues long.

In its sample, this clonotype was seen a few times. V usage is TRBV10-3 and J usage is TRBJ2-5; 9 bases are shared with TRBD1. The CDR3 runs to 14 residues. CDR1 is ENHRY, CDR2 SYGVKD, per germline. V dropped 11 bases and J dropped 5; count of bases not matched to a gene: 12. The CDR3 nucleotides read TGTGCCGCCAGCGAACAGGGGGCGCGTGAGACCCAGTACTTC. It codes for CAASEQGARETQYF.

This clonotype was seen ten or more times. This chain connects TRBV7-9 to TRBJ1-1, with D perhaps matching TRBD1 (5 bases). The CDR3 is 15 residues long. V lost 7 bases and J lost 4, with 19 bases in between. CDR1 is SEHNR, CDR2 FQNEAQ, per germline (reference sequence). CDR3 protein: CASTPTGGASTEAFF. CDR3 in DNA: TGTGCCAGCACCCCAACGGGGGGTGCCAGCACTGAAGCTTTCTTT.

This clonotype appeared a few times. The V and J genes are TRBV5-1 and TRBJ2-7, with 9 bases identical to TRBD1. The CDR3 length is 14 residues. V was clipped by 5 bases and J by 4 bases; unmatched bases: 7. Germline CDR1 and CDR2: SGHRS and YFSETQ. The CDR3 bases are TGCGCCAGCAGACCGGACAGGGGATTATACGAGCAGTACTTC. It translates to CASRPDRGLYEQYF.

This clonotype was detected ten times or more. V gene TRBV6-5 combines with J gene TRBJ2-6; D uncertain. This CDR3 is built from 15 residues. The germline gives CDR1 MNHEY, CDR2 SVGAGI. V lost 0 bases and J 4 bases, leaving 7 bases between the germline ends. The CDR3 DNA reads TGTGCCAGCAGTTACTCGCTGGCGGGGGCCAACGTCCTGACTTTC. Encoded protein: CASSYSLAGANVLTF.

V is TRBV7-2 and J is TRBJ1-2, with 7 bases fitting TRBD1. Germline values: CDR1 SGHTA, CDR2 FQGNSA. V lost 4 bases and J lost 8; bases outside the gene matches: 7. The CDR3 loop spans 13 amino acids. DNA of the CDR3: TGTGCCAGCAGCTCAGGACAGGTTTGGGGCTACACCTTC. Translated, it gives CASSSGQVWGYTF.

This chain uses TRBV12-3 or TRBV12-4 with TRBJ2-5; 10 bases agree with TRBD2. Trimming took 3 bases from V and 2 from J; bases not matched to a gene: 3. The CDR3 length is 15 residues. The CDR3 is CASSFASGGQETQYF. CDR3 bases: TGTGCCAGCAGTTTCGCTAGCGGGGGACAAGAGACCCAGTACTTC.

The V and J genes are TRBV6-5 and TRBJ1-1, with D possibly being TRBD1 (6 bases). Germline CDR1 reads MNHEY; CDR2 reads SVGAGI. This CDR3 region has 15 residues. Trimming pared 2 bases from V and 5 bases from J, leaving 15 bases between. This CDR3 reads CASSYPTGFGTEAFF. The CDR3 DNA reads TGTGCCAGCAGTTACCCTACAGGGTTCGGAACTGAAGCTTTCTTT.

The rearrangement links TRBV5-1 to TRBJ2-7; D remains unclear. CDR3 length: 13 residues. V was clipped by 4 bases and J by 5 bases, with 13 bases between them. CDR1 and CDR2 from the germline V gene are SGHRS and YFSETQ. This CDR3 reads CASSPDDGDEQYF. The DNA of the CDR3 is TGCGCCAGCAGCCCCGACGATGGGGACGAGCAGTACTTC.

Notes on this clonotype: Here the CDR3 omits its conserved ending phenylalanine or tryptophan, so a read error is the likely source. J is TRBJ1-1 and V is TRBV5-1; D is ambiguous. This CDR3 spans 13 amino acids. CDR1 is SGHRS and CDR2 is YFSETQ in the germline V gene. Between the trimmed V and J ends, which lost 4 bases and 1 base, there was a span of 8 bases. CDR3 in amino acids: CASSSAGNTEAFY. In nucleotides, the CDR3 is TGCGCCAGCAGCAGTGCAGGGAACACTGAAGCTTTCTAT.

This clonotype occurred many times. This chain links TRBV29-1 with TRBJ2-1; 9 bases agree with TRBD1. Trimming at V came to 8 bases and at J to 2 bases, leaving 4 bases not matched to a gene. This CDR3 comprises 13 residues. CDR1 SQVTM and CDR2 ANQGSEA come from the germline V gene. The CDR3 region has the DNA TGCAGCACTCGGGACAGGGCCTACAATGAGCAGTTCTTC. Translated, it gives CSTRDRAYNEQFF.

In its sample, this clonotype was seen many times. This chain joins TRBV7-2 and TRBJ2-3; D gene unclear. Germline CDR1 is SGHTA and CDR2 is FQGNSA. Trimming shortened V by 4 bases and J by 0 bases, and 11 bases separated the two germline ends. The CDR3 sequence is 15 residues long. The CDR3 region has the DNA TGTGCCAGCAGCTCCCAGATGGCTAGCACAGATACGCAGTATTTT. This translates into CASSSQMASTDTQYF.

This clonotype was recorded at least ten times. The chain has TRBV5-1 and TRBJ2-6; D remains ambiguous. Germline-derived CDR1 and CDR2 are SGHRS and YFSETQ. Trimming shortened V by 3 bases and J by 0 bases, and 19 bases separated the two germline ends. This CDR3 has 19 residues. DNA for the CDR3: TGCGCCAGCAGCTCGCCAGTGCGAAGGGCCGACTCTGGGGCCAACGTCCTGACTTTC. Translated, it gives CASSSPVRRADSGANVLTF.

Ten or more counts support this clonotype. V and J are TRBV11-2 and TRBJ2-1; TRBD2 might be the D (5 bases). The V gene lost 1 base and the J gene lost 4 bases, with 5 bases spanning the gap. Germline assignment: CDR1 SGHAT and CDR2 FQNNGV. This CDR3 spans 13 amino acids. The CDR3 spells CASSLGGYNEQFF. CDR3 in DNA: TGTGCCAGCAGCTTAGGCGGGTACAATGAGCAGTTCTTC.